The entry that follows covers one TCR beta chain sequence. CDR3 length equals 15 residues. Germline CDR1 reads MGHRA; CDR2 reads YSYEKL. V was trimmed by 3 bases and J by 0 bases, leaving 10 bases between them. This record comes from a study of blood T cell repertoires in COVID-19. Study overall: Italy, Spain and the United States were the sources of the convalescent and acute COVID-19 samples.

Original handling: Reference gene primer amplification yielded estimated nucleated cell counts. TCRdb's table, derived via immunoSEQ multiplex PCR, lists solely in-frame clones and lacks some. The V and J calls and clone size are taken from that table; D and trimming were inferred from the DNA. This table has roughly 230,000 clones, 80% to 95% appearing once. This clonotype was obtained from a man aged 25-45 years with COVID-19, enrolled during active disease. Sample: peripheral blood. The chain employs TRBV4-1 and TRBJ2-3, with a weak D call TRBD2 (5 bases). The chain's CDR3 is CASSHPAVSTDTQYF. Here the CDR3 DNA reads TGCGCCAGCAGCCACCCAGCGGTTAGCACAGATACGCAGTATTTT.